Below are 22 T cell receptor beta chains sequenced from a single sample in a study of CD8+ T cells in alopecia areata. Following extraction, RNA underwent reverse transcription to cDNA, which served as the sequencing template. Repertoires were generated with immunoSEQ multiplex PCR, while TCRdb's copy carries only in-frame clones and drops some. The sample records a few hundred thousand clones, under 60% being singletons. Treatment meaning: oral pan-JAK inhibitor, 5-10 mg twice daily. Sequenced here: CD4+ T cells sorted from blood, sampled at week 4, from a patient treated with tofacitinib. These receptors all stem from a human donor with alopecia areata.

The CDR3 spells CASTSTRGGEKLFF. The CDR3 coding sequence is TGTGCCAGCACATCGACCAGGGGTGGTGAAAAACTGTTTTTT. The V call is TRBV2, the J call TRBJ1-4; tentatively, D is TRBD1 (6 bases). V shed 7 bases and J shed 7 bases, with 16 bases lying between them. Germline-derived CDR1 and CDR2 are SNHLY and FYNNEI. There are 14 residues in the CDR3.

This chain connects TRBV29-1 to TRBJ1-2; D might be TRBD1 (6 bases). The CDR3 sequence is 14 residues long. CDR1 is SQVTM, CDR2 ANQGSEA, per germline. Trimming cost V 5 bases and J 1 base, with 14 bases left between them. This CDR3 reads CSVSGGAGNYGYTF. In DNA form, the CDR3 reads TGCAGCGTTTCCGGGGGCGCGGGTAACTATGGCTACACCTTC.

The chain has TRBV4-3 and TRBJ2-6, with D maybe TRBD2 (6 bases). Germline-derived CDR1 and CDR2 are LGHNA and YSLEER. The CDR3 length is 20 residues. The V gene lost 0 bases and the J gene lost 1 base, with 19 bases spanning the gap. Written as DNA, the CDR3 is TGCGCCAGCAGCCAAGAATGGTCGGGAGCTCGGATATCTGGGGCCAACGTCCTGACTTTC. Translated: CASSQEWSGARISGANVLTF.

The chain links TRBV7-8 to TRBJ2-7; D might be TRBD1 (6 bases). Germline-derived CDR1 and CDR2 are SGHVS and FQNEAQ. Trimming stripped 7 bases from V and 7 bases from J, with 17 bases between. This CDR3 region has 13 residues. The CDR3 nucleotides read TGTGCCAGCACCCTCGAGTCAGGGGAAGAGCAGTACTTC. It yields the protein CASTLESGEEQYF.

The chain recombines TRBV5-1 with TRBJ2-5; 7 bases map to TRBD1. This CDR3 is built from 14 residues. Unmatched junction bases numbered 1, after V lost 0 bases and J lost 2 bases. CDR1 and CDR2 from the germline V gene are SGHRS and YFSETQ. CDR3 bases: TGCGCCAGCAGCTTGGGGACAGGACAAGAGACCCAGTACTTC. It encodes CASSLGTGQETQYF.

The chain uses TRBV29-1 and TRBJ2-5, with D perhaps TRBD1 or TRBD2 (6 bases each). From germline, CDR1 is SQVTM and CDR2 ANQGSEA. This CDR3 is built from 12 residues. V was trimmed by 6 bases and J by 6 bases, leaving 14 bases between them. CDR3 sequence (DNA): TGCAGCGTCACAACGGGGGCGAAGACCCAGTACTTC. Residues: CSVTTGAKTQYF.

V is TRBV7-2 and J is TRBJ2-1, with D perhaps matching TRBD1 or TRBD2 (5 bases each). Trimming took off 2 bases at V and 10 bases at J, with 12 bases between the two ends. CDR1 and CDR2 from the germline V gene are SGHTA and FQGNSA. The length of the CDR3 is 13 residues. The CDR3, as DNA: TGTGCCAGCAGCTTAAAAGGGAGACAGGAGCAGTTCTTC. Amino acids: CASSLKGRQEQFF.

CDR3 sequence (DNA): TGTGCCACCAGCAGTCCCGGACAGGGGAATTCACCCCTCCACTTT. It encodes CATSSPGQGNSPLHF. The rearrangement joins TRBV15 to TRBJ1-6; 9 positions agree with TRBD1. The CDR3 has 15 residues. The V gene end was trimmed by 3 bases and the J gene end by 7 bases; junction bases not matched to a gene: 4. Germline V gives CDR1 LNHNV, CDR2 YYDKDF (reference sequence). Full variable domain (remainder filled in from reference TRBV15 and TRBJ1-6): DAMVIQNPRYQVTQFGKPVTLSCSQTLNHNVMYWYQQKSSQAPKLLFHYYDKDFNNEADTPDNFQSRRPNTSFCFLDIRSPGLGDTAMYLCATSSPGQGNSPLHFGNGTRLTVT.

The V and J genes are TRBV18 and TRBJ2-3; D is possibly TRBD1 or TRBD2 (5 bases each). This CDR3 has 14 amino acids. Trimming cost V 3 bases and J 3 bases, with 10 bases left between them. CDR1 is KGHSH and CDR2 is LQKENI in the germline V gene. The CDR3 reads CASSPGRQTDTQYF. In DNA form, the CDR3 reads TGTGCCAGCTCACCGGGACGGCAGACAGATACGCAGTATTTT.

This clone was counted once. The chain recombines TRBV29-1 with TRBJ1-1; no clear D. Germline CDR1 reads SQVTM; CDR2 reads ANQGSEA. This CDR3 region has 12 residues. The V end was cut by 5 bases, the J end by 2 bases, with 9 bases between. CDR3 DNA sequence: TGCAGCGTTCGTAACCTAAACACTGAAGCTTTCTTT. Amino acids: CSVRNLNTEAFF. Supplemented by reference TRBV29-1 and TRBJ1-1, the full variable domain reads SAVISQKPSRDICQRGTSLTIQCQVDSQVTMMFWYRQQPGQSLTLIATANQGSEATYESGFVIDKFPISRPNLTFSTLTVSNMSPEDSSIYLCSVRNLNTEAFFGQGTRLTVV.

This rearrangement joins TRBV11-3 to TRBJ2-4; D uncertain. The CDR3 totals 16 residues. Trimming removed 3 bases from V and 0 bases from J, with 12 bases in between. The germline V gene encodes CDR1 SGHNT and CDR2 YENEEA. In DNA, the CDR3 is TGTGCCAGCAGCTTCAGCCCGGTGGTAGCCAAAAACATTCAGTACTTC. This gives the protein CASSFSPVVAKNIQYF.

Ten or more counts support this clone. This chain links TRBV7-3 with TRBJ2-3; TRBD1 or TRBD2 may be the D gene (5 bases each). CDR1 and CDR2 from the germline V gene are SGHTA and FQGTGA. V was shortened by 5 bases and J by 4 bases, with 13 bases between the two germline ends. The length of the CDR3 is 14 residues. Written as DNA, the CDR3 is TGTGCCAGCAGCCCCGGGATGGGGGCAGATACGCAGTATTTT. Amino acids: CASSPGMGADTQYF. Full variable domain (missing parts from reference TRBV7-3 and TRBJ2-3): GAGVSQTPSNKVTEKGKYVELRCDPISGHTALYWYRQSLGQGPEFLIYFQGTGAADDSGLPNDRFFAVRPEGSVSTLKIQRTERGDSAVYLCASSPGMGADTQYFGPGTRLTVL.

This chain uses TRBV20-1 with TRBJ1-1; D is ambiguous. The CDR3 covers 11 residues. Germline V gene data show CDR1 as DFQATT and CDR2 as SNEGSKA (reference sequence). V lost 2 bases to trimming and J lost 2 bases, with 3 bases between them. The CDR3 DNA reads TGCAGTGCTAGATCTAACACTGAAGCTTTCTTT. It translates to CSARSNTEAFF.

V gene TRBV5-1 combines with J gene TRBJ2-6; TRBD1 or TRBD2 may be the D gene (5 bases each). This CDR3 is 17 amino acids long. The ends were cut back, 5 bases at V and 1 base at J, with 16 bases in the middle. The germline V gene has CDR1 SGHRS and CDR2 YFSETQ. As DNA, the CDR3 is TGCGCCAGCAGTGGGACCGCTTCCCCTTCTGGGGCCAACGTCCTGACTTTC. Protein sequence: CASSGTASPSGANVLTF.

This clone was counted between two and nine times. V and J are TRBV19 and TRBJ1-1; D is unclear. Per germline, CDR1 LNHDA and CDR2 SQIVND (reference sequence). Deletions cut 5 bases from V and 5 bases from J, with 18 bases between. This CDR3 is built from 15 residues. The CDR3 DNA is TGTGCCAGTAGTCACTCCCCCCGGAAAGGGACTGAAGCTTTCTTT. Translating gives CASSHSPRKGTEAFF.

The chain combines TRBV29-1 with TRBJ1-2; the D is unclear. Trimming took 3 bases from V and 2 from J, leaving 7 bases between them. Per the germline V gene, CDR1 is SQVTM and CDR2 is ANQGSEA. This CDR3 is 12 amino acids long. Written as DNA, the CDR3 is TGCAGCGTTGACTCCAGGAACTATGGCTACACCTTC. Translated, it gives CSVDSRNYGYTF. Full variable domain (remainder filled in from reference TRBV29-1 and TRBJ1-2): SAVISQKPSRDICQRGTSLTIQCQVDSQVTMMFWYRQQPGQSLTLIATANQGSEATYESGFVIDKFPISRPNLTFSTLTVSNMSPEDSSIYLCSVDSRNYGYTFGSGTRLTVV.

The rearrangement links TRBV5-1 to TRBJ2-5; 12 bases are shared with TRBD2. The CDR3 consists of 16 residues. With V trimmed by 4 bases and J by 2 bases, 6 bases remained unmatched. Germline values: CDR1 SGHRS, CDR2 YFSETQ. The CDR3 reads CASSRRTSGVQETQYF. The CDR3 nucleotides are TGCGCCAGCAGCCGACGGACTAGCGGGGTTCAAGAGACCCAGTACTTC.

V gene TRBV7-8 combines with J gene TRBJ2-4, with 7 bases fitting TRBD2. Per the germline V gene, CDR1 is SGHVS and CDR2 is FQNEAQ. The CDR3 has 17 residues. The trim removed 0 bases at V and 0 bases at J, leaving 5 bases unmatched. CDR3: CASSLARGMGAKNIQYF. CDR3 coding DNA: TGTGCCAGCAGCTTAGCGCGGGGGATGGGAGCCAAAAACATTCAGTACTTC.

The V call is TRBV7-9, the J call TRBJ1-2; D is unclear. The V end was cut by 5 bases, the J end by 4 bases, with 8 bases between. CDR1 is SEHNR and CDR2 is FQNEAQ in the germline V gene (reference sequence). This CDR3 has 12 amino acids. The CDR3 sequence: CASSPRIYGYTF. The CDR3 DNA follows: TGTGCCAGCAGCCCTCGGATCTATGGCTACACCTTC.

V and J are TRBV18 and TRBJ1-1; a possible D gene is TRBD1 (5 bases). The germline V gene has CDR1 KGHSH and CDR2 LQKENI. The CDR3 sequence is 17 residues long. The V end was cut by 3 bases, the J end by 3 bases, with 20 bases between. CDR3 sequence: CASSPTRAGGGYTEAFF. Here the CDR3 DNA reads TGTGCCAGCTCACCCACTAGGGCAGGTGGGGGGTACACTGAAGCTTTCTTT.

Note on this clone: This same CDR3 is encoded by further DNA sequences in the sample. The gene calls are TRBV30 and TRBJ2-5, with TRBD2 as a possible D gene (5 bases). The CDR3 has 15 residues. The germline V gene encodes CDR1 GTSNPN and CDR2 SVGIG (reference sequence). Trimming took 2 bases from V and 5 from J, leaving 18 bases between them. The CDR3 here is CAWSLNGGRGETQYF. The CDR3 DNA reads TGTGCCTGGAGTCTCAACGGTGGGCGAGGGGAGACCCAGTACTTC.

In its sample, this clone ranks as medium-sized (0.01 to 0.1%). The V call is TRBV7-9, the J call TRBJ2-1, with D perhaps TRBD1 or TRBD2 (5 bases each). V was cut by 9 bases and J by 9 bases, with 12 bases left in between. Germline-derived CDR1 and CDR2 are SEHNR and FQNEAQ (reference sequence). CDR3 length: 11 amino acids. In nucleotides, the CDR3 is TGTGCCAGGGGGGTCCACCTTGAGCAGTTCTTC. This codes for CARGVHLEQFF.